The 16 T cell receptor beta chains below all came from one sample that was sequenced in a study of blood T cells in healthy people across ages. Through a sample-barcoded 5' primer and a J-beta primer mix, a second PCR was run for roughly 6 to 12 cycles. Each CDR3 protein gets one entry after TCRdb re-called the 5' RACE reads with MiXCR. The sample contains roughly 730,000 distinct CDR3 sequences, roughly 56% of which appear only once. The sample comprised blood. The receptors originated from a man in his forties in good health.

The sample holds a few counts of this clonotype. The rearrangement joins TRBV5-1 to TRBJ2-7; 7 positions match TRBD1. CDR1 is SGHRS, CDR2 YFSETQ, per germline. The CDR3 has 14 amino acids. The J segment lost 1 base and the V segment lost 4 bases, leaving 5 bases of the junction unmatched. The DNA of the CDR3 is TGCGCCAGCAGCCCCGGACAGGTATCCTACGAGCAGTACTTC. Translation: CASSPGQVSYEQYF.

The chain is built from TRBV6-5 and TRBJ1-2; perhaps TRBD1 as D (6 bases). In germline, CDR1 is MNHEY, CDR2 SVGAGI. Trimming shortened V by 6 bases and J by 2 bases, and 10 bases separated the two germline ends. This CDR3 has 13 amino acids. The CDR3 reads CASRDSANYGYTF. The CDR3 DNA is TGTGCCAGCAGGGACAGTGCAAACTATGGCTACACCTTC.

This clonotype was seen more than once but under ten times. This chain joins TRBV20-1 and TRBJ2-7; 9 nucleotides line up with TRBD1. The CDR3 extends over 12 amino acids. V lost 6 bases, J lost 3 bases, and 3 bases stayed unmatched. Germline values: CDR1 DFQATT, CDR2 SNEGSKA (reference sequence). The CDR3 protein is CSARDRDYEQYF. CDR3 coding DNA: TGCAGTGCCCGGGACAGGGACTACGAGCAGTACTTC.

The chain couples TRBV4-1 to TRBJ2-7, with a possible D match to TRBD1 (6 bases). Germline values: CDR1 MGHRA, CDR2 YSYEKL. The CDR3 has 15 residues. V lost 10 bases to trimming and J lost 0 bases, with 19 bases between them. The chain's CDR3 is CATSSTLQGSYEQYF. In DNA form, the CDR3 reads TGCGCCACCTCTTCAACCTTACAGGGCTCCTACGAGCAGTACTTC.

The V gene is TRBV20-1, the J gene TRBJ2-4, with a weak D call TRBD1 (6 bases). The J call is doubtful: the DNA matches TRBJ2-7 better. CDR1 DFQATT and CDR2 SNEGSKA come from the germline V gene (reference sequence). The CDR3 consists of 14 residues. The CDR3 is CSARPRDTLYEQYF. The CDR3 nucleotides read TGCAGTGCTAGGCCCCGGGACACACTTTACGAGCAGTACTTC.

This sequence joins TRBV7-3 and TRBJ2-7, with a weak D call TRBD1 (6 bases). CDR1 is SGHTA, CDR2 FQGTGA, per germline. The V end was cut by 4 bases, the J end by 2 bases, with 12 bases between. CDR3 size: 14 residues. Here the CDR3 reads CASSSGTPPYEQYF. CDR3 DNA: TGTGCCAGCAGCTCCGGGACACCTCCCTACGAGCAGTACTTC.

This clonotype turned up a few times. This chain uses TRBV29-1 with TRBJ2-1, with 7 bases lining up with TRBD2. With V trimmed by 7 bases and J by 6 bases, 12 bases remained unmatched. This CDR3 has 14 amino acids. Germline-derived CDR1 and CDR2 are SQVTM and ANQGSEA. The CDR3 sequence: CSARAGTTTNEQFF. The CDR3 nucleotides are TGCAGCGCCCGAGCGGGGACGACGACCAATGAGCAGTTCTTC.

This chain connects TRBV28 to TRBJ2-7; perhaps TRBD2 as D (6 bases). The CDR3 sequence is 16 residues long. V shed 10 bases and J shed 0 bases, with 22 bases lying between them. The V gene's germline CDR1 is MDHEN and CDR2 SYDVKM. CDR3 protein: CATSEPRGGVSYEQYF. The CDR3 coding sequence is TGTGCCACCTCGGAGCCAAGGGGAGGAGTCTCCTACGAGCAGTACTTC. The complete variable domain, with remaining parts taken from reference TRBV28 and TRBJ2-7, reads DVKVTQSSRYLVKRTGEKVFLECVQDMDHENMFWYRQDPGLGLRLIYFSYDVKMKEKGDIPEGYSVSREKKERFSLILESASTNQTSMYLCATSEPRGGVSYEQYFGPGTRLTVT.

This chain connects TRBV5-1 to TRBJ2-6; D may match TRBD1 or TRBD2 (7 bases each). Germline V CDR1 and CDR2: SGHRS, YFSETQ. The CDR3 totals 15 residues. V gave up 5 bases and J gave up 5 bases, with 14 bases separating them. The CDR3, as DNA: TGCGCCAGCAGGAGGGAGGGGGCCTGGGCCAACGTCCTGACTTTC. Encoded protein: CASRREGAWANVLTF. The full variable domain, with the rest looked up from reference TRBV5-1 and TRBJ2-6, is KAGVTQTPRYLIKTRGQQVTLSCSPISGHRSVSWYQQTPGQGLQFLFEYFSETQRNKGNFPGRFSGRQFSNSRSEMNVSTLELGDSALYLCASRREGAWANVLTFGAGSRLTVL.

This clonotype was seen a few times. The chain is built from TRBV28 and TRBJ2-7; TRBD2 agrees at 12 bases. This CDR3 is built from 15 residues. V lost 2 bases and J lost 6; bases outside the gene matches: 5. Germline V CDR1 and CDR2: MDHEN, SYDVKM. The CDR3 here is CASSLMGLAGSEQYF. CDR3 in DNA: TGTGCCAGCAGTTTAATGGGACTAGCGGGTTCCGAGCAGTACTTC.

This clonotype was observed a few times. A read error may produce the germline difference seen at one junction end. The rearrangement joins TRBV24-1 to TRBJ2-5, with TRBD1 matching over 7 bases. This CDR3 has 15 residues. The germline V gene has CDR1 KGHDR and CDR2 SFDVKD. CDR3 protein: CTTSGRTGSWETQYF. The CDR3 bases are TGTACCACCAGTGGCAGGACAGGATCGTGGGAGACCCAGTACTTC.

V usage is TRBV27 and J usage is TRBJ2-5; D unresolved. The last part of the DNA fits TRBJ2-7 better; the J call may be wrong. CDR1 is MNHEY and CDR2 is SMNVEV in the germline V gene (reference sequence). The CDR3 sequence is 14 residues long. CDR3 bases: TGTGCCAGCAGCCCCGGGCCCCCACCCTACGAGCAGTACTTC. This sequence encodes CASSPGPPPYEQYF.

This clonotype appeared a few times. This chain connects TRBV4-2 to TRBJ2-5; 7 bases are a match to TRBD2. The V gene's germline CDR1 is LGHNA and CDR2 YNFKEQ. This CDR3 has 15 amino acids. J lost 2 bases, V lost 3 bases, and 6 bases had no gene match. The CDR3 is CASSHSQREQETQYF. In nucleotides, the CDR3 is TGTGCCAGCAGCCACAGCCAGCGGGAACAAGAGACCCAGTACTTC.

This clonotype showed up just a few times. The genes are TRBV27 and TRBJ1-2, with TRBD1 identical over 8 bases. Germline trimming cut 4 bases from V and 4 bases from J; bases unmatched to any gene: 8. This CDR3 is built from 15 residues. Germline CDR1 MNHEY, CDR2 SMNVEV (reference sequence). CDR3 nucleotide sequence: TGTGCCAGCAGTTCAGGGACAGGAAACGCCTATGGCTACACCTTC. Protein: CASSSGTGNAYGYTF.

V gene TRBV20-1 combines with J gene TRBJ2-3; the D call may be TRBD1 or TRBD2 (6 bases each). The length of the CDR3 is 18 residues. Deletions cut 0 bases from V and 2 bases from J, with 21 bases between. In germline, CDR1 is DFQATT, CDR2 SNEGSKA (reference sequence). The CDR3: CSARDPIGGPTPTDTQYF. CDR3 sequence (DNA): TGCAGTGCTAGAGATCCCATAGGGGGGCCCACCCCCACAGATACGCAGTATTTT.

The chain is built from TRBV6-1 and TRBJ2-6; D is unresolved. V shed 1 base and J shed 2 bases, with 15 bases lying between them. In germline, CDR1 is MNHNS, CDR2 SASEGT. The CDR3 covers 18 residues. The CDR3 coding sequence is TGTGCCAGCAGTGAAGGACGGGCACAAACCCCTGGGGCCAACGTCCTGACTTTC. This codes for CASSEGRAQTPGANVLTF.